A selection of T cell receptor beta chains follows, all from one sample in a study of a mutant IDH1 vaccine in newly diagnosed glioma. The table came from immunoSEQ multiplex PCR; TCRdb's copy has only in-frame clones and leaves some out. The sample has roughly 32,000 clones, more than 75% seen once; the top ten hold more than 10%. These receptors' targets are unknown. The material sequenced was PBMCs, taken from a glioma patient whose treatment included an IDH1 peptide vaccine. All receptors derive from a woman aged 25 to 39 with glioma. CDR3s include the opening cysteine and the closing phenylalanine or tryptophan. The D gene is left open where the match is weak. Clone size is shown for a subset of rows, as once, few, many or a class of expanded clone.

TRBJ1-2,TRBV7-7,.,.,CASSLAPRQGYYGYTF,TGTGCTAGCAGCTTAGCGCCTCGACAAGGATACTATGGCTACACCTTC
TRBJ2-2,TRBV29-1,.,.,CSVVGVEGQTTGELFF,TGCAGCGTTGTTGGGGTGGAGGGGCAGACCACCGGGGAGCTGTTTTTT
TRBJ1-5,TRBV6-4,TRBD1,.,CASSDSTGSSNQPQHF,TGTGCCAGCAGTGACTCGACAGGGAGTAGCAATCAGCCCCAGCATTTT
TRBJ1-6,TRBV5-4,.,.,CASRSGSSYNSPLHF,TGTGCCAGCAGGTCCGGGAGCTCCTATAATTCACCCCTCCACTTT
TRBJ1-2,TRBV29-1,.,.,CSVETDSMTGYGYTF,TGCAGCGTTGAGACCGATTCGATGACAGGCTATGGCTACACCTTC
TRBJ2-7,TRBV6-1,.,.,CASSDDSFYEQYF,TGTGCCAGCAGTGACGACAGTTTCTACGAGCAGTACTTC
TRBJ2-3,TRBV5-1,TRBD1,.,CASSLPGRGNTSTDTQYF,TGCGCCAGCAGCTTGCCGGGCAGGGGGAATACTAGCACAGATACGCAGTATTTT
TRBJ1-3,TRBV18,.,.,CASSPLQSSGNTIYF,TGTGCCAGCTCACCCCTGCAGAGCTCTGGAAACACCATATATTTT
TRBJ1-3,TRBV4-1,.,.,CASSRSGEGGPGNTIYF,TGCGCCAGCAGCCGCAGCGGTGAGGGGGGGCCTGGAAACACCATATATTTT
TRBJ1-4,TRBV5-6,.,few,CASSRGDRLQYEKLFF,TGTGCCAGCAGCCGAGGGGATCGACTCCAATATGAAAAACTGTTTTTT
TRBJ2-6,TRBV5-1,.,.,CASSPSRTGANVLTF,TGCGCCAGCAGCCCCTCCCGGACCGGGGCCAACGTCCTGACTTTC
TRBJ2-5,TRBV5-6,.,.,CASSLDTVGTQYF,TGTGCCAGCAGCTTGGATACAGTCGGGACCCAGTACTTC
TRBJ1-5,TRBV19,.,.,CASSIVADGQPQHF,TGTGCCAGTAGTATAGTGGCAGATGGTCAGCCCCAGCATTTT
TRBJ2-5,TRBV5-4,TRBD1,once,CASQPTGGLETQYF,TGTGCCAGCCAGCCAACAGGGGGCTTGGAGACCCAGTACTTC
TRBJ1-4,TRBV7-9,.,.,CASSSQGPTNEKLFF,TGTGCCAGCAGCTCCCAGGGGCCAACTAATGAAAAACTGTTTTTT